This T cell receptor (beta chain) was captured in a study of T cell responses to AZD1222 COVID-19 vaccine. A word on this clone: What it binds is not known.

Profiling relied on immunoSEQ multiplex PCR, and the TCRdb table lists in-frame clones only, not all of them. The sample shows 150,000 to 200,000 clones, about 90% of them seen only once. Study-wide findings and caveats: White British people made up most donors, females outnumbered males, and clonal diversity was possibly underestimated. CD4 TCRs associated with vaccination spanned spike, dominating at 160-218 and 743-854.

The V end lost 6 bases, the J end lost 7 bases, and 14 bases lay between the germline ends. The CDR3 is 14 residues long. Germline values: CDR1 SGHDT, CDR2 YYEEEE. The receptor comes from an adult who received the AZD1222 COVID-19 vaccine. Sequences were derived from peripheral blood, sampled 28 days after the second AZD1222 dose. The chain carries TRBV5-6 and TRBJ1-6; D is perhaps TRBD1 (5 bases). CDR3 amino acids: CASTLREGNSPLHF. CDR3 in DNA: TGTGCCAGCACCTTAAGGGAGGGGAATTCACCCCTCCACTTT.